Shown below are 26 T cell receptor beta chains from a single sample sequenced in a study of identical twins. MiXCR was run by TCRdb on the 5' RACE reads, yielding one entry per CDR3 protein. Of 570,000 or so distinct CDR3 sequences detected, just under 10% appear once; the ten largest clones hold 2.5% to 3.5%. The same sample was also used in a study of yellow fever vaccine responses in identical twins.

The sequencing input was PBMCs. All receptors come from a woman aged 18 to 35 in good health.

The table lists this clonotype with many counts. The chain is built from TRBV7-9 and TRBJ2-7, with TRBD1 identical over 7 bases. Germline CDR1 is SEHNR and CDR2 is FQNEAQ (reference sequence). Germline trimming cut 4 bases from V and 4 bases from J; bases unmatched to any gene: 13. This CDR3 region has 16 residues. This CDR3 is CASSSSPGQVIYEQYF. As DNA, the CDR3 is TGTGCCAGCAGCTCGAGCCCAGGACAGGTGATATACGAGCAGTACTTC.

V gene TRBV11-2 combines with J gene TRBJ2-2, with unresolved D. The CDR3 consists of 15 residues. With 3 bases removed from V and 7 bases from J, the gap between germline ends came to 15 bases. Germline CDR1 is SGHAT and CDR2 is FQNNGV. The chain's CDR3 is CASSLSPEMNGELFF. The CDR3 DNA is TGTGCCAGCAGCTTGTCTCCGGAAATGAACGGGGAGCTGTTTTTT.

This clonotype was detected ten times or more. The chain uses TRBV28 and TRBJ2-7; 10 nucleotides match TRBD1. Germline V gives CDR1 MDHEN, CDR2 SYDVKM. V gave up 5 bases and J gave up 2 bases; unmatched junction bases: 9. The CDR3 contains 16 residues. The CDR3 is CASSLPGQGRAYEQYF. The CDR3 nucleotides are TGTGCCAGCAGTCTACCGGGACAGGGGAGGGCCTACGAGCAGTACTTC.

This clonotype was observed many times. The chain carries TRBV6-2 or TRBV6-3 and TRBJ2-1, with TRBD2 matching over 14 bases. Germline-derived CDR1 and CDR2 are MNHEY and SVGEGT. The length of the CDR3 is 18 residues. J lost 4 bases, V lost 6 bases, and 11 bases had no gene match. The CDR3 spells CASRGGTSGSVRYNEQFF. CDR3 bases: TGTGCCAGCAGGGGCGGGACTAGCGGGAGTGTGAGGTACAATGAGCAGTTCTTC.

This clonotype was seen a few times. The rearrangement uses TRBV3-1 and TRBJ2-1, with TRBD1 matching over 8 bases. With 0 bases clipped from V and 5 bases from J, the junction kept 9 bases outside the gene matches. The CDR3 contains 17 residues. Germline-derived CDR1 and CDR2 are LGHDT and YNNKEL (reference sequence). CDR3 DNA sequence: TGTGCCAGCAGCCAAGATCATGGACAGGGTTTGAACAATGAGCAGTTCTTC. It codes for CASSQDHGQGLNNEQFF.

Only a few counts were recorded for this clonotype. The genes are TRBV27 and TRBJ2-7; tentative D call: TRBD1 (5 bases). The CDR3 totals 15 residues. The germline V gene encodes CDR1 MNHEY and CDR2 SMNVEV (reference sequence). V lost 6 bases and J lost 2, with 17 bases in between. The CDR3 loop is CASSRLDSLTYEQYF. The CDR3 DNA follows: TGTGCCAGCAGCAGACTCGACAGTTTAACCTACGAGCAGTACTTC.

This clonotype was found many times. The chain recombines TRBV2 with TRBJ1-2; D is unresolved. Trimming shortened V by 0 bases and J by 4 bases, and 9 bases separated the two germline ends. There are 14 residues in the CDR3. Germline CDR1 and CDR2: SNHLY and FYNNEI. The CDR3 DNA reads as TGTGCCAGCAGTGAAGCGTCAGTGGTCTATGGCTACACCTTC. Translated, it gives CASSEASVVYGYTF.

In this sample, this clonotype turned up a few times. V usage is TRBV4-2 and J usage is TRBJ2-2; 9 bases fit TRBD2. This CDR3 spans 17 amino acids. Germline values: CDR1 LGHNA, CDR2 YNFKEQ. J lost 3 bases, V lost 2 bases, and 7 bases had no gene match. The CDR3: CASSQLNLAGYTGELFF. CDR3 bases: TGTGCCAGCAGCCAATTAAACCTAGCGGGATACACCGGGGAGCTGTTTTTT.

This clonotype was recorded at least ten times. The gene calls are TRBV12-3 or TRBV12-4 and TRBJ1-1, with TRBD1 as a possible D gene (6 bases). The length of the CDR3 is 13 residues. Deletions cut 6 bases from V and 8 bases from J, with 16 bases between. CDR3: CASSSGTLLEAFF. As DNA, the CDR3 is TGTGCCAGCAGCTCCGGGACACTTCTCGAAGCTTTCTTT.

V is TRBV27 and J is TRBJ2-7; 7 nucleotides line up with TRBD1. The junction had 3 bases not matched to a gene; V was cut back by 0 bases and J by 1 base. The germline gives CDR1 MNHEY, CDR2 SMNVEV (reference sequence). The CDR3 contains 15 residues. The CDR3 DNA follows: TGTGCCAGCAGTTTATCCGGGACAGCATCCTACGAGCAGTACTTC. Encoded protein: CASSLSGTASYEQYF.

The chain's CDR3 is CASKVAGFSYNEQFF. Here the CDR3 DNA reads TGTGCCAGCAAGGTTGCTGGGTTCTCCTACAATGAGCAGTTCTTC. The chain employs TRBV6-1 and TRBJ2-1; no definite D call. CDR3 length: 15 residues. Germline-derived CDR1 and CDR2 are MNHNS and SASEGT. The V and J ends lost 7 bases and 0 bases respectively, with 13 bases between them.

The CDR3 bases are TGCGCCAGCAGCCAAGAAGCGGGAGTGAGAACCGGGGAGCTGTTTTTT. Its translation is CASSQEAGVRTGELFF. The J gene is TRBJ2-2, the V gene TRBV4-3, with 8 nucleotides matching TRBD2. The trim removed 0 bases at V and 5 bases at J, leaving 5 bases unmatched. Germline V gene sequence: CDR1 LGHNA, CDR2 YSLEER. The CDR3 loop spans 16 amino acids.

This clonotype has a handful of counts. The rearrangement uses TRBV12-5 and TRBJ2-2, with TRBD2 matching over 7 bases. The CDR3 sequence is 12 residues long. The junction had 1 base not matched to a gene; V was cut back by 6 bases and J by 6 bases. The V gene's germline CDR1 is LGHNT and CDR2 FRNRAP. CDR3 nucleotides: TGTGCTAGTGGGCGGGAGTCCGGGGAGCTGTTTTTT. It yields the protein CASGRESGELFF.

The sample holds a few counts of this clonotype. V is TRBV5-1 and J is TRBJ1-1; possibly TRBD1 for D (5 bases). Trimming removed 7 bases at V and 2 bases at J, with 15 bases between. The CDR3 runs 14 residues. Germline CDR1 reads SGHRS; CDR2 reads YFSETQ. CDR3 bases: TGCGCCAGCCATACGGGGGAGGTAAACACTGAAGCTTTCTTT. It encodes CASHTGEVNTEAFF.

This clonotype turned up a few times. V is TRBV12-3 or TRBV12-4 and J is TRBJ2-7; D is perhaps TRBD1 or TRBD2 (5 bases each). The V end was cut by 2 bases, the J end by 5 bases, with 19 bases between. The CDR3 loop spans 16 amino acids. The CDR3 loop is CASSLNGLPVRDEQYF. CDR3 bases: TGTGCCAGCAGTTTAAATGGACTCCCTGTCAGGGACGAGCAGTACTTC.

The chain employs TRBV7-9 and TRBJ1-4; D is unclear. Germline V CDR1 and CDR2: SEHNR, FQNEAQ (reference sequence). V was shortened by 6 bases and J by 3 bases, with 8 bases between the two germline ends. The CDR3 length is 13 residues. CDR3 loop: CASRAPANEKLFF. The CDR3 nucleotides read TGTGCCAGCAGAGCGCCCGCTAATGAAAAACTGTTTTTT.

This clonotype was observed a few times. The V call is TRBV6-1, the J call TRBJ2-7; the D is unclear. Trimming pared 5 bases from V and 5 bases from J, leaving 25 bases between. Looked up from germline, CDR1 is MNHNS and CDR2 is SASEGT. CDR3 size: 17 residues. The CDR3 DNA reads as TGTGCCAGCAGTCTTACCCCTAGGGCCCTCCAGCGAGACGAGCAGTACTTC. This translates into CASSLTPRALQRDEQYF.

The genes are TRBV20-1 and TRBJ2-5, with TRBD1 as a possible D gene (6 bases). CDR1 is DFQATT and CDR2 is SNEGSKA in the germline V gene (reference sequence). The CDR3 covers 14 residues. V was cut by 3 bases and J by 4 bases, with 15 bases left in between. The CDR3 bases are TGCAGTGCTAGCCCAGGGGCTATGGGAGAGACCCAGTACTTC. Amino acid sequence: CSASPGAMGETQYF.

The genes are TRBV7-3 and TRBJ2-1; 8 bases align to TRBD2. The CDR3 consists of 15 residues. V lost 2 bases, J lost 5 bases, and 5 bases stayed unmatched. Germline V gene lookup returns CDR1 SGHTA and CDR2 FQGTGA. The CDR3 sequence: CASSLVRTSHNEQFF. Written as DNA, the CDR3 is TGTGCCAGCAGCTTAGTACGGACTAGCCACAATGAGCAGTTCTTC.

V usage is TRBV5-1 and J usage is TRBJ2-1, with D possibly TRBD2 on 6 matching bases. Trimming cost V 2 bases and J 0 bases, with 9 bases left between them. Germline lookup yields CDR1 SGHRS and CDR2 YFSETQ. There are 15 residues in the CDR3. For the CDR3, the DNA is TGCGCCAGCAGCTTTAGCGGCAACTCCTACAATGAGCAGTTCTTC. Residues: CASSFSGNSYNEQFF.

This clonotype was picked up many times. CDR3 DNA sequence: TGTGCCAGCAGCCCCCTCCACACTTTCTTT. Translated: CASSPLHTFF. The rearrangement joins TRBV9 to TRBJ1-1; D call uncertain. This CDR3 has 10 amino acids. The V and J ends lost 4 bases and 12 bases respectively, with 10 bases between them. Germline CDR1 SGDLS, CDR2 YYNGEE.

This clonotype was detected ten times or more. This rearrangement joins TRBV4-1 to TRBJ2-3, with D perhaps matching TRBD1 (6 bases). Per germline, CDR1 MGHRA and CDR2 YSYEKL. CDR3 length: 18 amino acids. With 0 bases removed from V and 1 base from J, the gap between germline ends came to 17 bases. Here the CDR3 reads CASSQDRLRGGGTDTQYF. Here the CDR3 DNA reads TGCGCCAGCAGCCAAGATAGGTTACGAGGGGGAGGCACAGATACGCAGTATTTT.

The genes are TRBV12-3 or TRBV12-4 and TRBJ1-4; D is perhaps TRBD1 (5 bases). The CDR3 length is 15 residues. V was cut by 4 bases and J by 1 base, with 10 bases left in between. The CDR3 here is CASSSPQGTNEKLFF. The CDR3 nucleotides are TGTGCCAGCAGTTCCCCGCAGGGAACTAATGAAAAACTGTTTTTT.

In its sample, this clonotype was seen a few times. This CDR3 is CASSLEVAVTGELFF. CDR3 nucleotide sequence: TGCGCCAGCAGCTTGGAGGTGGCGGTTACCGGGGAGCTGTTTTTT. The chain carries TRBV5-1 and TRBJ2-2; D call uncertain. This CDR3 contains 15 residues. Germline CDR1 SGHRS, CDR2 YFSETQ. V lost 0 bases to trimming and J lost 5 bases, with 11 bases between them.

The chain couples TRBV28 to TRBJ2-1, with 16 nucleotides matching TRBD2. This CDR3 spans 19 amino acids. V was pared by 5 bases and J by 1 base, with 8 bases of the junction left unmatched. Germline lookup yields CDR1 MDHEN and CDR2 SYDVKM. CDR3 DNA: TGTGCCAGCAGTACCAACCCGGGACTAGCGGGGGGGTCCTACAATGAGCAGTTCTTC. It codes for CASSTNPGLAGGSYNEQFF.

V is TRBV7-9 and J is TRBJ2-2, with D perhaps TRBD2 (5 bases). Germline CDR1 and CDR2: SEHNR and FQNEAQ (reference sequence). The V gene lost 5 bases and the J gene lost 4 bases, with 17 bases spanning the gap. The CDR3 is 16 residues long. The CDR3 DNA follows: TGTGCCAGCAGCGCAACCGCCCTACGGGGCACCGGGGAGCTGTTTTTT. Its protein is CASSATALRGTGELFF.